This TCR beta chain stems from a study of chemoradiotherapy in HPV16-positive cancers. Details on this clone: What it recognizes is unknown.

Findings and limits, study-wide: HPV-specific T cells were functionally defined from only a couple of HPV16-positive patients.

Clones were read by immunoSEQ multiplex PCR, and TCRdb kept only the in-frame ones, dropping some. The repertoire holds thousands of clones, under 85% seen once, with approximately 15% in the top ten. V was pared by 0 bases and J by 1 base, with 5 bases between. In germline, CDR1 is SGHRS, CDR2 YFSETQ. The CDR3 is made up of 14 amino acids. The receptor was isolated from a human donor with HPV-associated anogenital cancer. The material was tumor tissue, obtained from a patient who underwent chemoradiotherapy. This chain uses TRBV5-1 with TRBJ1-3; D uncertain. CDR3 sequence: CASSLGGSGNTIYF. CDR3 nucleotide sequence: TGCGCCAGCAGCTTGGGGGGTTCTGGAAACACCATATATTTT.